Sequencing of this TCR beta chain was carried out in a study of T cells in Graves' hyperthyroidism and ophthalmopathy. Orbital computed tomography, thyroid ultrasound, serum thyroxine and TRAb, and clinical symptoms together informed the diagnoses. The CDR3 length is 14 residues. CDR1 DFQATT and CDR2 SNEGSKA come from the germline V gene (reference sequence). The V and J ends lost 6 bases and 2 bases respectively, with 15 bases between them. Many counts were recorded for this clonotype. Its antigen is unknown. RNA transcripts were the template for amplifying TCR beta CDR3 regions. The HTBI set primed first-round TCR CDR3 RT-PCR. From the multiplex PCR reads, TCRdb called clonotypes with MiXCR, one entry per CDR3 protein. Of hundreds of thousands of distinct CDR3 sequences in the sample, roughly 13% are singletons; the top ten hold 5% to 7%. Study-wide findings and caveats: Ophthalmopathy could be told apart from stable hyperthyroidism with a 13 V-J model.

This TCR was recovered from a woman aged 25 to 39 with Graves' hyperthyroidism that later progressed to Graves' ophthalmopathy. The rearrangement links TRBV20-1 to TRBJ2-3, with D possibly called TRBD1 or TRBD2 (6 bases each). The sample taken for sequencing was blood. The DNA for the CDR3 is TGCAGTGCCAGTACAGGGCGGGACACAGATACGCAGTATTTT. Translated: CSASTGRDTDTQYF.